This T cell receptor (beta chain) comes out of a study of vaccination and CD4 T cells after COVID-19. Study in general: Convalescent patients gave post-COVID blood a median approximately 100 days post-diagnosis, range 35 to 161. Following dose two, a median about 65 days (range 14 to 241) passed before post-vaccine samples were taken. Study-wide results and caveats: The rise in median SARS-CoV-2-reactive clonotypes, from about 20 to 38, was not significant.

The junction had 7 bases not matched to a gene; V was cut back by 4 bases and J by 1 base. Germline V lookup: CDR1 SGHNT, CDR2 YYREEE (reference sequence). CDR3 length: 15 amino acids. The treatment: roughly ten-day PBMC culture with coronavirus spike peptide pools or control peptides (ViraFEST assay). Expanded clonotypes were found by TCR sequencing after peptide-pool stimulation (ViraFEST). Scientists ran DNA taken from cultured CD4+ T cells through the Oncomine TCR Beta short-read assay for sequencing. TCRdb re-called the PCR reads through MiXCR, storing one row per CDR3 protein. The sample lists some 18,000 distinct CDR3 sequences, around 52% seen once, with approximately 17% in the top ten. As to this clonotype: The target antigen is unknown.

The gene calls are TRBV5-4 and TRBJ1-1; 7 bases map to TRBD1. The sequencing here drew on CD4+ T cells from blood, cultured in vitro, taken before SARS-CoV-2 vaccination. The sequence came from a human donor who had recovered from COVID-19. The CDR3 loop reads CASSIQGFKNTEAFF. The CDR3 DNA is TGTGCCAGCAGCATACAGGGGTTTAAGAACACTGAAGCTTTCTTT.